The subject of this entry is one T cell receptor (beta chain). The antigen is unknown. UMI-labeled TRB cDNA libraries were prepared by 5' RACE. TCRdb reprocessed the 5' RACE reads; each CDR3 protein has one entry and no DNA is given. The repertoire shows under 75,000 distinct CDR3 sequences; the top ten hold about 0.7%. Per the germline V gene, CDR1 is MDHEN and CDR2 is SYDVKM. The CDR3 consists of 13 residues. This sample was taken from a study of CXCR3-negative and CXCR3-positive naive CD8 T cells. The authors gated naive CD8+ T cells as CD45RO-CCR7+CD27+CD95-. Whole-study findings and limits: A higher hydrophobicity marked the TRB CDR3s of CXCR3-positive naive cells versus CXCR3-negative naive cells. Diversity proved comparably high across both naive subsets and much lower in memory CD8+ cells. CD5 surface expression was similar among naive subsets, and TCR strength was estimated by inference from TRB CDR3 properties.

The sample comprised naive CXCR3+ CD8+ T cells from blood. As for subset: CD45RO-CCR7+CD27+CD95- naive CD8+ T cells expressing CXCR3 (TNR3+). The source is a human donor in good health. Some clones in this sample may be carry-over from other donors' samples. The chain is built from TRBV28 and TRBJ2-7. The CDR3 loop reads CASSLGFGYEQYF.